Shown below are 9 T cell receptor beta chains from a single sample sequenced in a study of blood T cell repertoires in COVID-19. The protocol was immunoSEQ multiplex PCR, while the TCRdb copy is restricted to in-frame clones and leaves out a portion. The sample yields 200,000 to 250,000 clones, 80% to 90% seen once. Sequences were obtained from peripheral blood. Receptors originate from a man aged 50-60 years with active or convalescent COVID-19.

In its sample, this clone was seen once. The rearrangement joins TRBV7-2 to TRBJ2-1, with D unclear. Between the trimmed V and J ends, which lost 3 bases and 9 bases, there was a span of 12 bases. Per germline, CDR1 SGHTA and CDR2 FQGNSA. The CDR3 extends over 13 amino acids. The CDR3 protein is CASSFQMSGEQFF. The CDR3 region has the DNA TGTGCCAGCAGCTTCCAAATGTCCGGTGAGCAGTTCTTC.

CDR3 coding DNA: TGCGCCAGCAGCTTGGTCCAGGGGGCCTTCTCTGGAAACACCATATATTTT. Translating gives CASSLVQGAFSGNTIYF. This sequence joins TRBV5-1 and TRBJ1-3; 8 bases agree with TRBD1. The ends lost 0 bases at V and 0 bases at J; junction bases unmatched: 5. Germline V gene sequence: CDR1 SGHRS, CDR2 YFSETQ. The CDR3 is made up of 17 amino acids.

CDR3 in amino acids: CASSFVGHTPNTEAFF. For the CDR3, the DNA is TGTGCCAGCAGTTTTGTGGGACATACTCCGAACACTGAAGCTTTCTTT. J is TRBJ1-1 and V is TRBV28; D is perhaps TRBD1 (6 bases). The germline CDR1 and CDR2 sequences are MDHEN and SYDVKM. This CDR3 spans 16 amino acids. V lost 3 bases and J lost 1, with 15 bases in between.

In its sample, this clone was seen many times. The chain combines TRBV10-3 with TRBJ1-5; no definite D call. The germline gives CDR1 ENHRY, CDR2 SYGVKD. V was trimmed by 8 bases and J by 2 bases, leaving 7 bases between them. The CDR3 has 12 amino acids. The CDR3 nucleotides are TGTGCCATCGGGAGCCGCAATCAGCCCCAGCATTTT. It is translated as CAIGSRNQPQHF.

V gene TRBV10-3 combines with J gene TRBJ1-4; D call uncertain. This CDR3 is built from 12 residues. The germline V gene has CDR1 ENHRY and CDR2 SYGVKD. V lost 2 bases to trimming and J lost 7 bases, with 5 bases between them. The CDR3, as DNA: TGTGCCATCAGTGAGGCGGGTGAAAAACTGTTTTTT. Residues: CAISEAGEKLFF.

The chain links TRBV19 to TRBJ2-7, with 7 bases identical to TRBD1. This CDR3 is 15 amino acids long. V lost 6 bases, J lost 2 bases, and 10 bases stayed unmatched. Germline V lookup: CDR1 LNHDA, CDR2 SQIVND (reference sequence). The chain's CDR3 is CASSAATGNPYEQYF. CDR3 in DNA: TGTGCCAGTAGCGCGGCGACAGGGAATCCCTACGAGCAGTACTTC.

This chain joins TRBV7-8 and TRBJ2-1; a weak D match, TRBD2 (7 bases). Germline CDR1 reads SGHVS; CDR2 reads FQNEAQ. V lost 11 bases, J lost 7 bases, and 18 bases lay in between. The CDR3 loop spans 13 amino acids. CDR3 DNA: TGTGCCCTAGGAGGGGGGGCGGGTAATGAGCAGTTCTTC. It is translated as CALGGGAGNEQFF.

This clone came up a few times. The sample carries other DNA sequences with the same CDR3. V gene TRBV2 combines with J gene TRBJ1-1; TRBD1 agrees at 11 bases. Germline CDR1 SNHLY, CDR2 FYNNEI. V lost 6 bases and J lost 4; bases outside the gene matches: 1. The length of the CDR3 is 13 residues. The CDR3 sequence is CASRGTGGTEAFF. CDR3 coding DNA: TGTGCCAGCAGGGGGACAGGGGGCACTGAAGCTTTCTTT.

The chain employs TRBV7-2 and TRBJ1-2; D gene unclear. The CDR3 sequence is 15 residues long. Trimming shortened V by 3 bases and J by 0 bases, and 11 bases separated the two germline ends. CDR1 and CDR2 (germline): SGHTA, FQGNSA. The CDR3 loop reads CASSLGASSNYGYTF. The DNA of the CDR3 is TGTGCCAGCAGCTTGGGCGCATCATCTAACTATGGCTACACCTTC. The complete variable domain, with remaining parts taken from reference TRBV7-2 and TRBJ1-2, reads GAGVSQSPSNKVTEKGKDVELRCDPISGHTALYWYRQSLGQGLEFLIYFQGNSAPDKSGLPSDRFSAERTGGSVSTLTIQRTQQEDSAVYLCASSLGASSNYGYTFGSGTRLTVV.